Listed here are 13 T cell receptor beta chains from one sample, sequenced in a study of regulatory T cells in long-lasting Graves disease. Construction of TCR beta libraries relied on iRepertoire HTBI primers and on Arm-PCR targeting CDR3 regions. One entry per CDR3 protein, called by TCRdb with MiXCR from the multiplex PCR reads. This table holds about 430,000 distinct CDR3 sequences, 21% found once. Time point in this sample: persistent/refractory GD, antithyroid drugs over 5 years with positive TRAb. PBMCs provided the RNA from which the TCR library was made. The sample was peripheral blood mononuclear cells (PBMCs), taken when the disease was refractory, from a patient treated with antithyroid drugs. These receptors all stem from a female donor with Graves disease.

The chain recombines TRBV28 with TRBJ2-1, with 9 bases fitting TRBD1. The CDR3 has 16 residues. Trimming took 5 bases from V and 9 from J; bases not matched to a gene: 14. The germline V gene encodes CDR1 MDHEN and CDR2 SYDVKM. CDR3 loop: CASSPTGTGSSTEQFF. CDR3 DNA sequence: TGTGCCAGCAGTCCAACCGGGACAGGGAGTTCTACTGAGCAGTTCTTC.

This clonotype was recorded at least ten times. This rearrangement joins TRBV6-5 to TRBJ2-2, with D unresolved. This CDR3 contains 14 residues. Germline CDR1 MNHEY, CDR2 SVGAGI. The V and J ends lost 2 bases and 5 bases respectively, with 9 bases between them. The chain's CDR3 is CASSYLYITGELFF. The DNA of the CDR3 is TGTGCCAGCAGTTACCTCTATATTACCGGGGAGCTGTTTTTT.

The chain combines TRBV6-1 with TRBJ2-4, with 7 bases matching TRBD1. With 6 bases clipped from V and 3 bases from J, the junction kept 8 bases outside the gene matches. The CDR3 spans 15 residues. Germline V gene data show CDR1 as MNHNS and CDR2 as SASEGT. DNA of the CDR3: TGTGCCAGCAGCCCCGACAGGGCAAGCAAAAACATTCAGTACTTC. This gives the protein CASSPDRASKNIQYF.

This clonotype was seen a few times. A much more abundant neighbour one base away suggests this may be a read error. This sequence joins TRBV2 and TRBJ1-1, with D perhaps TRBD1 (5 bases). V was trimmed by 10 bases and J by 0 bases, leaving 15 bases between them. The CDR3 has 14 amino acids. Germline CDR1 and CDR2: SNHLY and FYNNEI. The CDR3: CATRVGGMNTEAFF. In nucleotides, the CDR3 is TGTGCCACGAGGGTGGGGGGAATGAACACTGAAGCTTTCTTT. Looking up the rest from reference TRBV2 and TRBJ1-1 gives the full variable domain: EPEVTQTPSHQVTQMGQEVILRCVPISNHLYFYWYRQILGQKVEFLVSFYNNEISEKSEIFDDQFSVERPDGSNFTLKIRSTKLEDSAMYFCATRVGGMNTEAFFGQGTRLTVV.

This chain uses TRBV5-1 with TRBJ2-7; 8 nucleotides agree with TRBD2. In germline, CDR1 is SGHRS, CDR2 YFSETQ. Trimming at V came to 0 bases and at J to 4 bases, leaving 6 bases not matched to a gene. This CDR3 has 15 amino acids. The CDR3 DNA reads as TGCGCCAGCAGCTTGGGGACAGCGGGAGCTTACGAGCAGTACTTC. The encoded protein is CASSLGTAGAYEQYF.

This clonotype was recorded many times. In DNA form, the CDR3 reads TGTGCCAGCAGTTCCTACCAAGGCTACGAGCAGTACTTC. It specifies CASSSYQGYEQYF. V usage is TRBV27 and J usage is TRBJ2-7; D is ambiguous. V lost 4 bases and J lost 3, with 10 bases in between. CDR1 and CDR2 (germline): MNHEY, SMNVEV (reference sequence). The CDR3 totals 13 residues.

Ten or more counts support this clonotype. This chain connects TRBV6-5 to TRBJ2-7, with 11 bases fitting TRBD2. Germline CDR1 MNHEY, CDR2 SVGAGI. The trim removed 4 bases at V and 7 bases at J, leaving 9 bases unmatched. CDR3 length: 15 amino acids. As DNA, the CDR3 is TGTGCCAGCAGTTCCGGGACTAGCGGTCTACGAGAGCAGTACTTC. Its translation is CASSSGTSGLREQYF.

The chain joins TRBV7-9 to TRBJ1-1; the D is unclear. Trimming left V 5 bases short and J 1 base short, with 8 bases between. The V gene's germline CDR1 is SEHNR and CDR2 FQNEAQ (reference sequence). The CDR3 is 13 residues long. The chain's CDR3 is CASSGRTNTEAFF. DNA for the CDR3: TGTGCCAGCAGCGGTCGTACGAACACTGAAGCTTTCTTT. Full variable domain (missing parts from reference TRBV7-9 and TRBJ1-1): DTGVSQNPRHKITKRGQNVTFRCDPISEHNRLYWYRQTLGQGPEFLTYFQNEAQLEKSRLLSDRFSAERPKGSFSTLEIQRTEQGDSAMYLCASSGRTNTEAFFGQGTRLTVV.

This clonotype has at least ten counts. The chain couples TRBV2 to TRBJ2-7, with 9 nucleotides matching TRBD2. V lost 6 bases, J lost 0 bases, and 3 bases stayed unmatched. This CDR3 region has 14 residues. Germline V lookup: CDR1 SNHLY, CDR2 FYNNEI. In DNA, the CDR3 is TGTGCCAGCAGGGATAGCGGGAGCTCCTACGAGCAGTACTTC. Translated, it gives CASRDSGSSYEQYF.

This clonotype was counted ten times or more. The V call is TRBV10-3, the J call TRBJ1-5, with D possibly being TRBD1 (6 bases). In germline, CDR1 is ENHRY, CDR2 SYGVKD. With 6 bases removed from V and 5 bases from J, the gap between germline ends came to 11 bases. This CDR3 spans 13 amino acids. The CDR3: CAISGDMDQPQHF. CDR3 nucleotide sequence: TGTGCCATCAGCGGGGACATGGATCAGCCCCAGCATTTT.

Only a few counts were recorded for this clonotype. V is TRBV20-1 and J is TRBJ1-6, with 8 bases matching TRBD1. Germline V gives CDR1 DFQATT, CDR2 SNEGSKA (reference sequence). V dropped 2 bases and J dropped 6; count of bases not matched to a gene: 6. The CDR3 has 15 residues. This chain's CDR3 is CSARRFGQGNSPLHF. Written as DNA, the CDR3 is TGCAGTGCTAGACGGTTTGGACAGGGTAATTCACCCCTCCACTTT.

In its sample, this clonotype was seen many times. The CDR3 reads CASIHGARETQYF. In DNA form, the CDR3 reads TGTGCCAGCATTCACGGGGCTAGGGAGACCCAGTACTTC. The genes are TRBV6-1 and TRBJ2-5; D may correspond to TRBD1 or TRBD2 (5 bases each). Germline V gene sequence: CDR1 MNHNS, CDR2 SASEGT. The CDR3 runs 13 residues. With 7 bases removed from V and 5 bases from J, the gap between germline ends came to 14 bases.

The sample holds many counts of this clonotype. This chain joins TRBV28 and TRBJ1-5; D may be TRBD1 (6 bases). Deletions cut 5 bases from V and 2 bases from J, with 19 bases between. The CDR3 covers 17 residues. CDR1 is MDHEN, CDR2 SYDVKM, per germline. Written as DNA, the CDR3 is TGTGCCAGCAGTACGGGGGGTGCAGGGGTGCGCAATCAGCCCCAGCATTTT. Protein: CASSTGGAGVRNQPQHF.